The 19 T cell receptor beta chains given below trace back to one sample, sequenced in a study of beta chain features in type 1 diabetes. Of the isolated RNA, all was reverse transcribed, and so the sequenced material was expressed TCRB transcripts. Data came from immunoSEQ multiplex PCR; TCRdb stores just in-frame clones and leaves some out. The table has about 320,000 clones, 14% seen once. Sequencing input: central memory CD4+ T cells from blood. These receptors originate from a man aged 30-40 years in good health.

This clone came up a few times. CDR3 in DNA: TGTGCCAGCAGGTCAAGAGGGGGTTACGAGCAGTACGTC. As protein: CASRSRGGYEQYV. The chain links TRBV6-5 to TRBJ2-7; D might be TRBD1 (6 bases). The CDR3 loop spans 13 amino acids. V was shortened by 6 bases and J by 4 bases, with 13 bases between the two germline ends. Germline loops: CDR1 MNHEY, CDR2 SVGAGI.

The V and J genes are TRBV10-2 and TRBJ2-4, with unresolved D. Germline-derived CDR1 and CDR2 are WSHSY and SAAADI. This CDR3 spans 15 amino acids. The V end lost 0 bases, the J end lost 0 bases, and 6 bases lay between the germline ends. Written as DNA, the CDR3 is TGCGCCAGCAGTGAGTCGACTGTAGCCAAAAACATTCAGTACTTC. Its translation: CASSESTVAKNIQYF.

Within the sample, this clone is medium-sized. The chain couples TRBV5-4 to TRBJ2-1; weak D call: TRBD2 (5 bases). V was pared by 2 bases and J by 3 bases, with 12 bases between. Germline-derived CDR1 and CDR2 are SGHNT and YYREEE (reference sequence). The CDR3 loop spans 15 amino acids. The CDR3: CASSFLVGDYNEQFF. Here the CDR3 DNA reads TGTGCCAGCAGCTTCCTGGTCGGGGACTACAATGAGCAGTTCTTC.

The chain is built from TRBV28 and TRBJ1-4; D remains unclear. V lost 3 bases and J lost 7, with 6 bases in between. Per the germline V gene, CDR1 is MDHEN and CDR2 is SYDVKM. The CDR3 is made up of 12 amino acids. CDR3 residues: CASSLGFEKLFF. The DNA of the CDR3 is TGTGCCAGCAGTTTGGGGTTTGAAAAACTGTTTTTT.

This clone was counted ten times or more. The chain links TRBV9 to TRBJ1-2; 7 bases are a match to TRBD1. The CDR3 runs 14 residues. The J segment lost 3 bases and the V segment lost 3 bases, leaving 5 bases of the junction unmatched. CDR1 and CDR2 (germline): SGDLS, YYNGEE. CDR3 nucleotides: TGTGCCAGCAGCGCGCACAGGGGCGACTATGGCTACACCTTC. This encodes CASSAHRGDYGYTF.

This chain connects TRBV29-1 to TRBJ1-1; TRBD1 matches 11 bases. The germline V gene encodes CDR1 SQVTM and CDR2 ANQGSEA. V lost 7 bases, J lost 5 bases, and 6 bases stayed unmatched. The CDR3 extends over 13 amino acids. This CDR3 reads CSASGQGGTEAFF. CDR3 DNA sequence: TGCAGCGCATCGGGACAGGGGGGAACTGAAGCTTTCTTT. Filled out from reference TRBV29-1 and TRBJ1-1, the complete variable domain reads SAVISQKPSRDICQRGTSLTIQCQVDSQVTMMFWYRQQPGQSLTLIATANQGSEATYESGFVIDKFPISRPNLTFSTLTVSNMSPEDSSIYLCSASGQGGTEAFFGQGTRLTVV.

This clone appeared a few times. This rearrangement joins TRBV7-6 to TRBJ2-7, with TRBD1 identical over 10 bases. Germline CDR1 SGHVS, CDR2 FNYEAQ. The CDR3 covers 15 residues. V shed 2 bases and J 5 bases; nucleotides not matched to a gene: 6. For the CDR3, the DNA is TGTGCCAGCAGCTTAATCAGGGACAGGGGCCACGAGCAGTACTTC. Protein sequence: CASSLIRDRGHEQYF.

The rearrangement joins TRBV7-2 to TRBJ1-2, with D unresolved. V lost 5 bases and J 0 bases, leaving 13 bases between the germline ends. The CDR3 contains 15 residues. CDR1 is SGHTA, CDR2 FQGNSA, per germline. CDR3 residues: CASSPGPEANYGYTF. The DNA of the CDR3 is TGTGCCAGCAGCCCCGGGCCGGAAGCTAACTATGGCTACACCTTC.

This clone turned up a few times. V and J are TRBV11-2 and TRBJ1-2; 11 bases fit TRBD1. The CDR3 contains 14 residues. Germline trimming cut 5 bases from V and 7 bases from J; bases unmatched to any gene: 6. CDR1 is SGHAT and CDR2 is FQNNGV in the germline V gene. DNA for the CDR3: TGTGCCAGCAGCCCCGGGACAGGGGGACGTGGCTACACCTTC. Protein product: CASSPGTGGRGYTF.

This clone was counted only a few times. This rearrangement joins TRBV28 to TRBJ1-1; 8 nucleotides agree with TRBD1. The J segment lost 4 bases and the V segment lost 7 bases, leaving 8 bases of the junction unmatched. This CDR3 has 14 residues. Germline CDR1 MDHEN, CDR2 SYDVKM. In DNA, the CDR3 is TGTGCCAGCATTAAAACAGGGGGGGGCACTGAAGCTTTCTTT. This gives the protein CASIKTGGGTEAFF.

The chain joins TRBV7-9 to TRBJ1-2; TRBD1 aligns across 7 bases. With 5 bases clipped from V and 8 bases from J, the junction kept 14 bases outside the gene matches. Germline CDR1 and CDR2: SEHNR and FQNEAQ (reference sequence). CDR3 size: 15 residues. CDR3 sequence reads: CASSPRDSRMGGYTF. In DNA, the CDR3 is TGTGCCAGCAGCCCCCGGGACAGTCGCATGGGGGGCTACACCTTC.

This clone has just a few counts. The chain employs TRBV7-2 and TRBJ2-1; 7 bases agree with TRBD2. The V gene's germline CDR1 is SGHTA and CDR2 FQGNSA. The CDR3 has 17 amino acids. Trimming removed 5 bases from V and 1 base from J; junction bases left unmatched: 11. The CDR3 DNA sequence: TGTGCCAGCAGCCGATGGGGGACTAAGCGATCCTACAATGAGCAGTTCTTC. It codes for CASSRWGTKRSYNEQFF.

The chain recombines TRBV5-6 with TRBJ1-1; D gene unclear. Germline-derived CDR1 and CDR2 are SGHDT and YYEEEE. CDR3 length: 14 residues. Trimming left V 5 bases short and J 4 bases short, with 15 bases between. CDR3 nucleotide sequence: TGTGCCAGCAGTACCGAGGCGTTTAGCACTGAAGCTTTCTTT. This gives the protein CASSTEAFSTEAFF. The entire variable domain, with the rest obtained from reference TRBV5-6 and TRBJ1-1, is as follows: DAGVTQSPTHLIKTRGQQVTLRCSPKSGHDTVSWYQQALGQGPQFIFQYYEEEERQRGNFPDRFSGHQFPNYSSELNVNALLLGDSALYLCASSTEAFSTEAFFGQGTRLTVV.

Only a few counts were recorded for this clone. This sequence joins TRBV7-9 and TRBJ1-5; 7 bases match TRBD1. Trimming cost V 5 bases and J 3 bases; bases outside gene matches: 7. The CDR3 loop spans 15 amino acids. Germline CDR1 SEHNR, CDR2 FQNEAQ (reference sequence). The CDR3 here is CASSPPGQLNQPQHF. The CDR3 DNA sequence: TGTGCCAGCAGCCCCCCGGGACAGCTCAATCAGCCCCAGCATTTT.

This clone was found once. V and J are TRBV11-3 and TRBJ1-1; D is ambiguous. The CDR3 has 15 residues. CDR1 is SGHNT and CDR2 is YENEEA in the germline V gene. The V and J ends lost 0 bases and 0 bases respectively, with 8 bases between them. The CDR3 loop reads CASSLDRGLNTEAFF. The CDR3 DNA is TGTGCCAGCAGCTTAGATCGAGGGTTGAACACTGAAGCTTTCTTT.

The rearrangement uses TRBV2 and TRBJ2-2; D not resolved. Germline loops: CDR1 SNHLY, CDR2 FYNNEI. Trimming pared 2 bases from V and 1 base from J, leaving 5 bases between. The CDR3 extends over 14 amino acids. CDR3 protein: CASSEQVNTGELFF. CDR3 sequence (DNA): TGTGCCAGCAGTGAACAAGTGAACACCGGGGAGCTGTTTTTT.

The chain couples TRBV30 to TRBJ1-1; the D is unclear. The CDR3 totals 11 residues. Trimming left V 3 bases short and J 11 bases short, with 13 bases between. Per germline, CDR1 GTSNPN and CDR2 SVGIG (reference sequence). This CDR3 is CAWREERRAFF. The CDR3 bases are TGTGCCTGGAGGGAAGAACGGCGGGCTTTCTTT. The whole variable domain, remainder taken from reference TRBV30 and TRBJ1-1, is SQTIHQWPATLVQPVGSPLSLECTVEGTSNPNLYWYRQAAGRGLQLLFYSVGIGQISSEVPQNLSASRPQDRQFILSSKKLLLSDSGFYLCAWREERRAFFGQGTRLTVV.

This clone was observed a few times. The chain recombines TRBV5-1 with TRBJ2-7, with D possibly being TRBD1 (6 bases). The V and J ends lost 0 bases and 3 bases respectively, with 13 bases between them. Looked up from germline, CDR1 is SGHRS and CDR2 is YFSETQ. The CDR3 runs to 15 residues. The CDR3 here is CASSLGLGANYEQYF. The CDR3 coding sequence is TGCGCCAGCAGCTTGGGTCTGGGGGCAAACTACGAGCAGTACTTC.

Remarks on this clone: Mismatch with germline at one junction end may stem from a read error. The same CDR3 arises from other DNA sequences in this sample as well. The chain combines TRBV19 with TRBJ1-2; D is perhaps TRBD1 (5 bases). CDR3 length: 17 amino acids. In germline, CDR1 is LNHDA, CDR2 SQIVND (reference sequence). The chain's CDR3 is CASSRGSGSPDSYGYTF. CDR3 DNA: TGTGCCAGTAGTAGGGGTTCAGGGTCTCCGGATTCGTATGGGTACACCTTC.